This T cell receptor (beta chain) was captured in a study of Graves' ophthalmopathy and Graves' hyperthyroidism. In the study overall: Sampling took place at initial diagnosis, with peripheral blood obtained before any treatment. Study-level results: Detection in blood was also observed for most expanded thyroid clonotypes above 0.001 frequency.

The stable label applied to hyperthyroidism with no ophthalmopathy within 18 months of follow-up. Details on this clonotype: Its antigen is unknown. Sequence at one end of the junction differs from germline and may be a read error.

The length of the CDR3 is 14 residues. CDR1 MRHNA and CDR2 SNTAGT come from the germline V gene. Scientists amplified the TCR beta CDR3 regions from RNA transcripts. First-round RT-PCR used HTBI primers; second-round multiplex PCR followed. MiXCR, run by TCRdb on the multiplex PCR reads, gives a single entry per CDR3 protein. The sample lists roughly 400,000 distinct CDR3 sequences; about 18% were seen once. The sequence was obtained from an adult woman with stable Graves' hyperthyroidism. Source material: peripheral blood. This chain connects TRBV6-4 to TRBJ2-2; possibly TRBD1 or TRBD2 for D (7 bases each). The CDR3 DNA follows: TGTACCAGCGGGACAGCCTCGAACACCGGGGAGCTGTTTTTT. As protein: CTSGTASNTGELFF.